Below are 10 T cell receptor beta chains sequenced from a single sample in a study of cytomegalovirus exposure and HLA in healthy donors. The PCR employed 60 Vbeta primers together with 13 Jbeta primers. Only in-frame clones appear in the TCRdb table, and some are missing; sequencing was by immunoSEQ multiplex PCR. Among 150,000 to 200,000 clones listed, around 87% were seen once. Sequencing was performed on PBMCs. These receptors all come from a woman under 30 in good health and CMV-seronegative.

CDR3 nucleotides: TGTGCCAGTAGGACTAGCGCTTTATACAATGAGCAGTTCTTC. Its protein is CASRTSALYNEQFF. The rearrangement joins TRBV19 to TRBJ2-1; 8 bases are shared with TRBD2. This CDR3 spans 14 amino acids. CDR1 is LNHDA and CDR2 is SQIVND in the germline V gene (reference sequence). With 6 bases clipped from V and 4 bases from J, the junction kept 5 bases outside the gene matches.

The V call is TRBV2, the J call TRBJ2-3, with 10 nucleotides matching TRBD2. V lost 2 bases to trimming and J lost 0 bases; unmatched junction nucleotides: 11. CDR1 and CDR2 from the germline V gene are SNHLY and FYNNEI. This CDR3 has 19 amino acids. CDR3 amino acids: CASSERGGTSATSTDTQYF. The CDR3 coding sequence is TGTGCCAGCAGTGAAAGGGGAGGGACTAGCGCAACTAGCACAGATACGCAGTATTTT.

CDR3 nucleotides: TGTGCCAGCAGCTTCTCCGGGATCCACAGTGCTGGGAATGGCTACACCTTC. As protein: CASSFSGIHSAGNGYTF. The chain recombines TRBV7-9 with TRBJ1-2; no definite D call. Trimming left V 3 bases short and J 6 bases short, with 23 bases between. Germline values: CDR1 SEHNR, CDR2 FQNEAQ (reference sequence). The CDR3 runs to 17 residues.

The genes are TRBV27 and TRBJ2-7; TRBD2 is a possible D gene (6 bases). Germline V gene data show CDR1 as MNHEY and CDR2 as SMNVEV (reference sequence). V dropped 2 bases and J dropped 7 bases, with 12 bases sitting between them. CDR3 length equals 13 residues. In nucleotides, the CDR3 is TGTGCCAGCAGTTTAAGCGGGCGATTGGAGCAGTACTTC. Protein sequence: CASSLSGRLEQYF.

The gene calls are TRBV7-9 and TRBJ1-3; D is perhaps TRBD1 (5 bases). CDR1 and CDR2 from the germline V gene are SEHNR and FQNEAQ (reference sequence). CDR3 length: 16 residues. V was clipped by 4 bases and J by 2 bases, with 15 bases between them. CDR3 bases: TGTGCCAGCAGCTGGGGCGGTCGGTTAGCTGGAAACACCATATATTTT. This encodes CASSWGGRLAGNTIYF.

This clone was observed a single time. V is TRBV19 and J is TRBJ1-5; tentative D call: TRBD1 (5 bases). Trimming stripped 4 bases from V and 1 base from J, with 14 bases between. Germline V gene sequence: CDR1 LNHDA, CDR2 SQIVND (reference sequence). The CDR3 runs 16 residues. CDR3 nucleotide sequence: TGTGCCAGTAGTAGGGGGGGGTCGCCAAGCAATCAGCCCCAGCATTTT. It codes for CASSRGGSPSNQPQHF.

This rearrangement joins TRBV6-1 to TRBJ2-7, with D maybe TRBD2 (5 bases). The V gene lost 0 bases and the J gene lost 1 base, with 10 bases spanning the gap. This CDR3 has 15 amino acids. Germline V CDR1 and CDR2: MNHNS, SASEGT. The CDR3 reads CASSEAGSGSYEQYF. CDR3 DNA: TGTGCCAGCAGTGAAGCGGGAAGCGGATCCTACGAGCAGTACTTC.

In this sample, this clone turned up a few times. This chain uses TRBV4-3 with TRBJ1-5, with D possibly being TRBD1 (6 bases). CDR1 LGHNA and CDR2 YSLEER come from the germline V gene. The CDR3 length is 17 residues. Trimming pared 2 bases from V and 6 bases from J, leaving 20 bases between. The CDR3 DNA sequence: TGCGCCAGCAGCCAAAGGGGTCAGGGGAACCTACCTCAGCCCCAGCATTTT. It yields the protein CASSQRGQGNLPQPQHF.

In its sample, this clone was seen once. This sequence joins TRBV5-1 and TRBJ1-1, with 8 nucleotides matching TRBD1. V gave up 8 bases and J gave up 1 base; unmatched junction bases: 7. This CDR3 has 14 residues. Germline CDR1 is SGHRS and CDR2 is YFSETQ. The CDR3 sequence: CASSTQGENTEAFF. CDR3 coding DNA: TGCGCCAGTTCGACACAGGGGGAGAACACTGAAGCTTTCTTT.

This sequence joins TRBV7-2 and TRBJ2-1; 11 positions agree with TRBD2. The CDR3 length is 18 residues. Losses at the gene ends were 5 bases for V and 0 bases for J; bases not matched to a gene: 9. Looked up from germline, CDR1 is SGHTA and CDR2 is FQGNSA. CDR3 in amino acids: CASSLLAGGTSSYNEQFF. The CDR3 DNA sequence: TGTGCCAGCAGCCTCCTAGCGGGGGGCACTAGCTCCTACAATGAGCAGTTCTTC.